These T cell receptor beta chains were read from a single sample in a study of T cell responses to AZD1222 COVID-19 vaccine. TCRdb's table, derived via immunoSEQ multiplex PCR, lists solely in-frame clones and lacks some. The sample lists roughly 96,000 clones, 85% to 90% occurring once. This specimen was peripheral blood, taken 28 days after the second AZD1222 dose. These receptors were obtained from an adult who received the AZD1222 COVID-19 vaccine. CDR3s include the opening cysteine and the closing phenylalanine or tryptophan. The order of the fields is clone size, V gene, D gene, CDR3 length, J gene, CDR3 protein, CDR3 DNA. A D gene is named only where the DNA matches it firmly. Size values are once, few and many counts, or a class for expanded clones, and some rows have none.

.	TRBV21-1	.	15	TRBJ1-2	CASSNYRVTNYGYTF	TGTGCCAGCAGCAACTACAGGGTTACTAACTATGGCTACACCTTC
.	TRBV27	.	14	TRBJ2-7	CASRPSIVAYEQYF	TGTGCCAGCCGACCGTCAATCGTCGCCTACGAGCAGTACTTC
.	TRBV15	.	17	TRBJ1-1	CATSRDPRAGVTAEAFF	TGTGCCACCAGCAGAGATCCCCGAGCTGGGGTAACGGCTGAAGCTTTCTTT
.	TRBV18	.	19	TRBJ1-3	CASSPLNTQTTGSGNTIYF	TGTGCCAGCTCACCATTGAACACACAGACAACGGGGTCCGGAAACACCATATATTTT
few	TRBV6-1	.	12	TRBJ2-7	CASSTFTSGQYF	TGTGCCAGCAGTACCTTTACTTCGGGGCAGTACTTC
once	TRBV19	.	13	TRBJ2-7	CASSILGDYEQYF	TGTGCCAGTAGTATCTTGGGGGATTACGAGCAGTACTTC
once	TRBV10-3	TRBD1	14	TRBJ2-7	CAISIDRASYEQYF	TGTGCCATCAGTATAGACAGGGCTTCCTACGAGCAGTACTTC
.	TRBV6-4	.	15	TRBJ2-6	CASSEESSGANVLTF	TGTGCCAGCAGTGAGGAATCCTCTGGGGCCAACGTCCTGACTTTC
.	TRBV11-1	TRBD1	13	TRBJ2-4	CASTEGQVGIQYF	TGTGCCAGCACCGAGGGACAGGTGGGCATTCAGTACTTC
.	TRBV5-1	TRBD1	15	TRBJ2-3	CASSPGQGNTDTQYF	TGCGCCAGCAGCCCCGGACAGGGAAACACAGATACGCAGTATTTT
.	TRBV19	TRBD1	15	TRBJ1-3	CASRVGGNSGNTIYF	TGTGCCAGTAGGGTAGGGGGCAACTCTGGAAACACCATATATTTT
.	TRBV18	.	14	TRBJ1-6	CASSPWTDNSPLHF	TGTGCCAGCTCACCCTGGACAGATAATTCACCCCTCCACTTT
.	TRBV5-1	.	14	TRBJ1-2	CASSLGQGNYGYTF	TGCGCCAGCAGCCTGGGGCAGGGAAACTATGGCTACACCTTC
.	TRBV28	.	14	TRBJ1-5	CASSLSGRGQPQHF	TGTGCCAGCAGTTTATCGGGGAGAGGACAGCCCCAGCATTTT
once	TRBV10-1	TRBD1	16	TRBJ2-4	CASSPGQLLAKNIQYF	TGCGCCAGCAGTCCGGGACAGCTTCTAGCCAAAAACATTCAGTACTTC
.	TRBV5-8	TRBD1	15	TRBJ1-5	CASSPRDRGHQPQHF	TGTGCCAGCAGCCCTAGGGACAGGGGGCATCAGCCCCAGCATTTT
.	TRBV5-1	TRBD2	15	TRBJ2-1	CASSPPSGRRDEQFF	TGCGCCAGCAGCCCCCCTAGCGGGAGGCGGGATGAGCAGTTCTTC
.	TRBV6-5	.	16	TRBJ2-7	CASSYSIPGRGYEQYF	TGTGCCAGCAGTTACTCGATCCCAGGGAGAGGCTACGAGCAGTACTTC
.	TRBV3-1/TRBV3-2	TRBD1	14	TRBJ1-1	CASSYRGLGTEAFF	TGTGCCAGCAGCTACAGGGGGCTTGGAACTGAAGCTTTCTTT
.	TRBV15	.	14	TRBJ1-1	CATSRELGNTEAFF	TGTGCCACCAGCAGAGAACTCGGTAACACTGAAGCTTTCTTT
.	TRBV9	.	16	TRBJ1-5	CASSVGGGASNQPQHF	TGTGCCAGCAGCGTAGGTGGAGGGGCTAGCAATCAGCCCCAGCATTTT
few	TRBV28	.	13	TRBJ1-2	CASSTSVGYGYTF	TGTGCCAGCAGTACGTCCGTCGGCTATGGCTACACCTTC
few	TRBV5-1	.	13	TRBJ1-4	CASRRDLNEKLFF	TGCGCCAGCAGACGCGACCTTAATGAAAAACTGTTTTTT
.	TRBV20-1	.	11	TRBJ1-1	CSAPIQYEAFF	TGCAGTGCTCCGATCCAATACGAGGCTTTCTTT
.	TRBV19	.	14	TRBJ2-1	CASSSAGALNEQFF	TGTGCCAGTAGTTCGGCGGGGGCCCTCAATGAGCAGTTCTTC
.	TRBV29-1	.	13	TRBJ2-7	CSVESDYSYEQYF	TGCAGCGTTGAGAGTGACTACTCCTACGAGCAGTACTTC
.	TRBV27	TRBD2	15	TRBJ2-3	CASGGTSANTDTQYF	TGTGCCAGCGGGGGGACTAGCGCCAACACAGATACGCAGTATTTT
.	TRBV11-3	.	13	TRBJ1-2	CASSTAVDYGYTF	TGTGCCAGCAGCACGGCGGTAGATTATGGCTACACCTTC
.	TRBV19	TRBD1	13	TRBJ1-2	CASSLGQGDGYTF	TGTGCCAGTAGTCTAGGACAGGGTGATGGCTACACCTTC
.	TRBV30	.	17	TRBJ2-1	CAWTPGRKRYSYNEQFF	TGTGCCTGGACCCCGGGGAGGAAGCGGTACTCCTACAATGAGCAGTTCTTC
.	TRBV7-8	TRBD1	15	TRBJ2-3	CASSIRQGSTDTQYF	TGTGCCAGCAGCATCCGACAGGGGAGCACAGATACGCAGTATTTT
once	TRBV9	.	12	TRBJ2-2	CASSLGGWELFF	TGTGCCAGCAGCTTAGGGGGATGGGAGCTGTTTTTT
.	TRBV6-5	.	16	TRBJ2-7	CASSYSSRDHSYEQYF	TGTGCCAGCAGTTACTCGAGCCGGGACCACTCCTACGAGCAGTACTTC
.	TRBV5-1	TRBD1	15	TRBJ2-5	CASSPGTGGEETQYF	TGCGCCAGCAGCCCCGGGACAGGGGGCGAAGAGACCCAGTACTTC
.	TRBV6-5	TRBD1	13	TRBJ1-1	CAVRQGAATEAFF	TGTGCCGTACGACAGGGGGCGGCCACTGAAGCTTTCTTT
.	TRBV19	.	14	TRBJ1-5	CASSIQRYNQPQHF	TGTGCCAGTAGTATACAGCGTTACAATCAGCCCCAGCATTTT
.	TRBV6-1	.	14	TRBJ1-5	CASSEAGPNQPQHF	TGTGCCAGCAGTGAAGCGGGGCCTAATCAGCCCCAGCATTTT
.	TRBV28	.	16	TRBJ2-2	CASSLPTGANTGELFF	TGTGCCAGCAGTTTACCTACAGGAGCGAACACCGGGGAGCTGTTTTTT
.	TRBV7-3	TRBD2	18	TRBJ2-3	CASSLGPILAGAVDTQYF	TGTGCCAGCAGCTTAGGCCCTATACTAGCGGGGGCGGTGGATACGCAGTATTTT
.	TRBV9	.	15	TRBJ1-4	CASSVGRATNEKLFF	TGTGCCAGCAGCGTAGGGCGAGCAACTAATGAAAAACTGTTTTTT
.	TRBV19	TRBD1	16	TRBJ1-5	CASTRTGLLGNQPQHF	TGTGCCAGTACAAGGACAGGGTTGTTGGGCAATCAGCCCCAGCATTTT
.	TRBV2	TRBD2	15	TRBJ2-3	CASSEGLAETDTQYF	TGTGCCAGCAGTGAGGGGCTAGCGGAGACAGATACGCAGTATTTT
.	TRBV10-3	.	11	TRBJ2-7	CAISDLYEQYF	TGTGCCATCAGTGATCTCTACGAGCAGTACTTC
once	TRBV4-2	TRBD2	16	TRBJ2-2	CASSPAAGGLAGELFF	TGTGCCAGCAGCCCGGCGGCGGGGGGGCTTGCCGGGGAGCTGTTTTTT
once	TRBV27	.	14	TRBJ1-3	CASSPGTVGNTIYF	TGTGCCAGCAGTCCTGGGACGGTTGGAAACACCATATATTTT
.	TRBV4-3	.	16	TRBJ2-6	CASSQGGGSGANVLTF	TGCGCCAGCAGCCAAGGAGGGGGATCTGGGGCCAACGTCCTGACTTTC
.	TRBV18	.	16	TRBJ1-1	CASSPSMGVPNTEAFF	TGTGCCAGCTCACCGAGTATGGGGGTCCCCAACACTGAAGCTTTCTTT
.	TRBV10-1	.	12	TRBJ2-5	CATSDREETQYF	TGCGCCACCTCCGATAGGGAAGAGACCCAGTACTTC
.	TRBV7-8	TRBD2	15	TRBJ2-1	CASSFPSGNYNEQFF	TGTGCCAGCAGCTTCCCGAGCGGGAATTACAATGAGCAGTTCTTC
.	TRBV7-2	TRBD1	14	TRBJ2-2	CASSWGQLAGELFF	TGTGCCAGCAGCTGGGGACAGCTCGCCGGGGAGCTGTTTTTT
.	TRBV28	TRBD1	15	TRBJ2-2	CASRGQGANTGELFF	TGTGCCAGCAGGGGACAGGGGGCTAACACCGGGGAGCTGTTTTTT
.	TRBV3-1/TRBV3-2	TRBD2	14	TRBJ2-1	CASSQGKTSGGQFF	TGTGCCAGCAGCCAGGGGAAGACTAGCGGGGGCCAATTCTTC
few	TRBV2	TRBD1	17	TRBJ1-5	CASRREGGLRGGQPQHF	TGTGCCAGCAGGCGGGAAGGGGGCCTCCGCGGCGGTCAGCCCCAGCATTTT
.	TRBV6-5	.	13	TRBJ1-5	CASSNPGGQPQHF	TGTGCCAGCAGCAACCCGGGAGGACAGCCCCAGCATTTT
.	TRBV5-4	TRBD2	14	TRBJ2-7	CASSPSGGTYEQYF	TGTGCCAGCAGTCCCAGCGGGGGGACCTACGAGCAGTACTTC
.	TRBV2	.	13	TRBJ1-5	CASTAQRSQPQHF	TGTGCCAGCACTGCACAGAGGAGTCAGCCCCAGCATTTT
few	TRBV4-1	.	13	TRBJ2-7	CASSQGSSYEQYF	TGCGCCAGCAGCCAAGGGAGCTCCTACGAGCAGTACTTC